The 2 T cell receptor beta chains below all came from one sample that was sequenced in a study of blood T cell repertoires in COVID-19. Profiling relied on immunoSEQ multiplex PCR, and the TCRdb table lists in-frame clones only, not all of them. Of approximately 50,000 clones listed, 65% to 80% are singletons. Sequencing used peripheral blood. The origin of the receptors is a man between 65 and 85 years old with acute or convalescent COVID-19.

The rearrangement uses TRBV4-2 and TRBJ2-3; 11 bases fit TRBD2. Germline values: CDR1 LGHNA, CDR2 YNFKEQ. With V trimmed by 3 bases and J by 5 bases, 10 bases remained unmatched. CDR3 length: 17 amino acids. The CDR3 loop is CASSQADSGGAVDTQYF. DNA for the CDR3: TGTGCCAGCAGCCAGGCCGATAGCGGGGGGGCTGTAGATACGCAGTATTTT.

In nucleotides, the CDR3 is TGTGCCAGCAGTTACTCAGACAGCAACTATGGCTACACCTTC. Translating it yields CASSYSDSNYGYTF. J is TRBJ1-2 and V is TRBV6-5, with D perhaps matching TRBD1 (5 bases). Germline V gene sequence: CDR1 MNHEY, CDR2 SVGAGI. V lost 0 bases and J 2 bases, leaving 7 bases between the germline ends. The CDR3 consists of 14 residues.